The next 14 T cell receptor beta chains were all read from a single sample in a study of regulatory and conventional T cells in RAG deficiency. Sequencing used immunoSEQ multiplex PCR; TCRdb keeps in-frame clones, though not all of them. The sample yields more than 30,000 clones, just under 90% seen once. This sample was shared with a second study, whose subject was regulatory T cells. That paper adds: Amplification used 52 TRBV primers and 13 TRBJ primers.

Sequences were obtained from CD8+ T cells sorted from blood. Every receptor here comes from a human donor in good health.

V is TRBV27 and J is TRBJ1-2, with D hard to call. V lost 9 bases and J 0 bases, leaving 8 bases between the germline ends. This CDR3 has 12 residues. Germline CDR1 and CDR2: MNHEY and SMNVEV (reference sequence). The CDR3 here is CASSGANYGYTF. CDR3 coding DNA: TGTGCCAGTTCAGGAGCTAACTATGGCTACACCTTC.

The V call is TRBV6-1, the J call TRBJ2-5; 9 bases line up with TRBD2. The J call could be wrong; TRBJ2-7 is a better fit for the DNA end. Per the germline V gene, CDR1 is MNHNS and CDR2 is SASEGT. CDR3 length: 15 residues. For the CDR3, the DNA is TGTGCCAGCAGCGATGTTAGCGGGGGAACCTACGAGCAGTACTTC. It encodes CASSDVSGGTYEQYF.

This rearrangement joins TRBV4-1 to TRBJ2-7, with a tentative D call TRBD2 (5 bases). The V and J ends lost 6 bases and 3 bases respectively, with 18 bases between them. Germline values: CDR1 MGHRA, CDR2 YSYEKL. The CDR3 has 15 residues. The CDR3, as DNA: TGCGCCAGCAGTCTATCTCTGATCGGGGACTACGAGCAGTACTTC. Translating it yields CASSLSLIGDYEQYF.

This rearrangement joins TRBV19 to TRBJ2-5; TRBD1 aligns across 7 bases. The J call is in doubt because the DNA end fits TRBJ2-7 better. Germline CDR1 LNHDA, CDR2 SQIVND (reference sequence). The CDR3 spans 15 residues. CDR3 nucleotides: TGTGCCAGTAGTAACCGGGACAGTTTAACCTACGAGCAGTACTTC. Its protein product is CASSNRDSLTYEQYF.

The CDR3 is CASTSTYNEQFF. The CDR3 region has the DNA TGTGCCAGCACCTCAACTTACAATGAGCAGTTCTTC. The J gene is TRBJ2-1, the V gene TRBV25-1; D remains unclear. Deletions cut 7 bases from V and 4 bases from J, with 8 bases between. The CDR3 sequence is 12 residues long. Germline V gene sequence: CDR1 MGHDK, CDR2 SYGVNS.

CDR3 sequence (DNA): TGTGCCAGTAGTATTGGTGGGGGCGCGTCCTACGAGCAGTACTTC. Encoded protein: CASSIGGGASYEQYF. The V and J genes are TRBV19 and TRBJ2-7; possibly TRBD1 for D (6 bases). From germline, CDR1 is LNHDA and CDR2 SQIVND (reference sequence). CDR3 length equals 15 residues. Trimming shortened V by 3 bases and J by 1 base, and 13 bases separated the two germline ends.

The chain couples TRBV7-9 to TRBJ2-3, with D tentatively TRBD1 or TRBD2 (5 bases each). Germline V gene data show CDR1 as SEHNR and CDR2 as FQNEAQ (reference sequence). The V and J ends lost 5 bases and 1 base respectively, with 16 bases between them. The length of the CDR3 is 16 residues. For the CDR3, the DNA is TGTGCCAGCAGCCCCCTTTTCGGGGACGGCACAGATACGCAGTATTTT. It encodes CASSPLFGDGTDTQYF.

V and J are TRBV18 and TRBJ2-5; tentatively, D is TRBD2 (7 bases). The CDR3 is 15 residues long. Looked up from germline, CDR1 is KGHSH and CDR2 is LQKENI. With 3 bases removed from V and 1 base from J, the gap between germline ends came to 12 bases. The chain's CDR3 is CASSPGAGAQETQYF. CDR3 in DNA: TGTGCCAGCTCACCTGGGGCGGGGGCCCAAGAGACCCAGTACTTC.

The gene calls are TRBV6-1 and TRBJ2-7; 7 bases line up with TRBD1. Trimming at V came to 2 bases and at J to 5 bases, leaving 6 bases not matched to a gene. This CDR3 has 14 amino acids. Germline CDR1 and CDR2: MNHNS and SASEGT. The CDR3: CASSEWTGIHEQYF. In DNA form, the CDR3 reads TGTGCCAGCAGTGAATGGACAGGTATTCACGAGCAGTACTTC.

The chain combines TRBV19 with TRBJ1-5; D gene unclear. The CDR3 sequence is 14 residues long. Germline V gene sequence: CDR1 LNHDA, CDR2 SQIVND (reference sequence). With 5 bases removed from V and 0 bases from J, the gap between germline ends came to 8 bases. This CDR3 is CASSQDLSNQPQHF. The DNA of the CDR3 is TGTGCCAGTAGTCAGGACCTTAGCAATCAGCCCCAGCATTTT.

The chain carries TRBV11-2 and TRBJ1-1; D is ambiguous. CDR1 is SGHAT and CDR2 is FQNNGV in the germline V gene. The CDR3 loop spans 14 amino acids. V dropped 1 base and J dropped 1 base, with 7 bases sitting between them. The CDR3 sequence is CASSLVGENTEAFF. The CDR3 nucleotides read TGTGCCAGCAGCTTAGTTGGGGAGAACACTGAAGCTTTCTTT.

This chain connects TRBV5-5 to TRBJ2-7, with D tentatively TRBD1 (5 bases). The CDR3 spans 13 residues. The V end lost 4 bases, the J end lost 3 bases, and 11 bases lay between the germline ends. The germline V gene has CDR1 SGHKS and CDR2 YYEKEE (reference sequence). Here the CDR3 reads CASSSGHNYEQYF. Written as DNA, the CDR3 is TGTGCCAGCAGCAGTGGACATAACTACGAGCAGTACTTC.

Only one count was recorded for this clone. The V gene is TRBV5-5, the J gene TRBJ2-7; possible D gene TRBD2, 7 bases. V lost 1 base, J lost 2 bases, and 16 bases lay in between. The CDR3 sequence is 16 residues long. From germline, CDR1 is SGHKS and CDR2 YYEKEE (reference sequence). The CDR3, as DNA: TGTGCCAGCAGCTTGACGGGGGCTAGCGGTACCTACGAGCAGTACTTC. Translating it yields CASSLTGASGTYEQYF.

The V and J genes are TRBV7-6 and TRBJ2-1, with 15 bases matching TRBD2. V dropped 7 bases and J dropped 2; count of bases not matched to a gene: 6. This CDR3 contains 17 residues. CDR1 is SGHVS, CDR2 FNYEAQ, per germline. The CDR3 DNA reads as TGTGCCAGCACCGTCGGACTAGCGGGAGGGCCCTACAATGAGCAGTTCTTC. Translation: CASTVGLAGGPYNEQFF.